Here is one T cell receptor beta chain with its context. Reverse transcription used roughly 0.5 to 1 ug RNA and random hexamers. Coverage of TCR beta CDR3 amplification by immunoSEQ multiplex PCR extended to 54 Vbeta and 13 Jbeta. One entry per CDR3 protein, called by TCRdb with MiXCR from the immunoSEQ multiplex PCR reads. The table includes approximately 180,000 distinct CDR3 sequences, around 95% detected once. This sample was taken from a study of CD8 T cells in Susac syndrome. From blood CD8+ and CD4+ T cells, TCR beta sequences were generated. This sequence was found in a human donor with multiple sclerosis. Sequenced input: CD4+ T cells from PBMCs.

The CDR3 spells CASSVGGVHLTDTQYF. The DNA of the CDR3 is TGTGCCAGCAGCGTAGGAGGGGTCCACCTCACAGATACGCAGTATTTT. The rearrangement joins TRBV9 to TRBJ2-3; the D gene could be TRBD1 or TRBD2 (5 bases each). V dropped 0 bases and J dropped 2 bases, with 13 bases sitting between them. This CDR3 spans 16 amino acids. The germline V gene encodes CDR1 SGDLS and CDR2 YYNGEE.